This T cell receptor beta chain was retrieved from a study of cytotoxic CD8 clonotypes in ibrutinib-treated CLL. General study points: Clonality showed a rise at ibrutinib response that reversed toward baseline at progression. While tracking circulating CD8+ T-cell counts, baseline clonality exceeded that of age-matched healthy donors. The study found public clonotypes uncommon, contracting or stable on treatment.

Sequencing was designed to attain a depth spanning 1 in 200,000 to 1 in 1 million T cells. TCRdb's copy holds only in-frame clones and misses some; the assay was immunoSEQ multiplex PCR. The repertoire holds some 200,000 clones, with approximately 70% as singletons. Germline V CDR1 and CDR2: MNHEY, SVGAGI. Trimming took 7 bases from V and 2 from J, leaving 15 bases between them. This CDR3 comprises 15 residues. Note on this clone: No antigen is known for it.

The genes are TRBV6-5 and TRBJ1-5, with D perhaps TRBD1 (5 bases). This specimen was PBMCs, taken after 12 months of ibrutinib treatment. The receptor's source is a human donor with chronic lymphocytic leukemia. CDR3 loop: CASNPGHSGNQPQHF. CDR3 coding DNA: TGTGCCAGCAACCCAGGGCACTCCGGCAATCAGCCCCAGCATTTT.